Presented here are 17 T cell receptor beta chains from one specimen sequenced in a study of control samples from healthy donors and cancer patients (dated by TCRdb to 2020 to 2022). The library was made by the immunoSEQ multiplex PCR assay. Here the immuneACCESS table is served through TCRdb, limited to in-frame sequences with V and J called. Missing clones are a known gap in these copies; in checked studies unresolved V genes cover under half, and the rest lacks a known reason. This sample holds some 130,000 clones; 80% to 95% were observed only once. Together, the top ten hold around 10% of the sample. Sequenced: blood. These receptors were taken from a man younger than 45 in good health.

This rearrangement joins TRBV6-5 to TRBJ2-7; no definite D call. The length of the CDR3 is 13 residues. The germline CDR1 and CDR2 sequences are MNHEY and SVGAGI. V was clipped by 0 bases and J by 1 base, with 4 bases between them. The CDR3 DNA is TGTGCCAGCAGTTACTCAGGGTCCTACGAGCAGTACTTC. It translates to CASSYSGSYEQYF.

J is TRBJ1-5 and V is TRBV30; D not resolved. Trimming cost V 1 base and J 2 bases, with 9 bases left between them. The CDR3 extends over 14 amino acids. Germline V gene lookup returns CDR1 GTSNPN and CDR2 SVGIG (reference sequence). The CDR3 DNA is TGTGCCTGGAGTGGTGGGTTGGGCAATCAGCCCCAGCATTTT. It is translated as CAWSGGLGNQPQHF.

The V gene is TRBV28, the J gene TRBJ2-2; 7 bases fit TRBD2. Germline loops: CDR1 MDHEN, CDR2 SYDVKM. Trimming took 3 bases from V and 5 from J; bases not matched to a gene: 6. This CDR3 contains 15 residues. CDR3 region: CASSFRGVQTGELFF. CDR3 in DNA: TGTGCCAGCAGTTTTCGGGGGGTGCAAACCGGGGAGCTGTTTTTT.

The genes are TRBV10-2 and TRBJ1-2, with 7 bases fitting TRBD1. After removal of 7 bases from V and 6 bases from J, the junction contained 17 bases not matched to a gene. CDR1 and CDR2 (germline): WSHSY, SAAADI. The CDR3 spans 16 residues. CDR3 nucleotides: TGCGCCAGCACGGACCCAGTTCGAGACAGGGCTGATGGCTACACCTTC. Encoded protein: CASTDPVRDRADGYTF.

The J gene is TRBJ1-5, the V gene TRBV7-3; weak D call: TRBD1 (5 bases). V was shortened by 5 bases and J by 6 bases, with 14 bases between the two germline ends. The CDR3 is 14 residues long. Germline V gene sequence: CDR1 SGHTA, CDR2 FQGTGA. This CDR3 is CASSPLGVGQPQHF. CDR3 nucleotide sequence: TGTGCCAGCAGCCCATTGGGGGTGGGTCAGCCCCAGCATTTT. Drawing the rest from reference TRBV7-3 and TRBJ1-5, the complete variable domain is GAGVSQTPSNKVTEKGKYVELRCDPISGHTALYWYRQSLGQGPEFLIYFQGTGAADDSGLPNDRFFAVRPEGSVSTLKIQRTERGDSAVYLCASSPLGVGQPQHFGDGTRLSIL.

The chain uses TRBV28 and TRBJ1-4, with D perhaps matching TRBD1 (6 bases). Germline V lookup: CDR1 MDHEN, CDR2 SYDVKM. Between the trimmed V and J ends, which lost 1 base and 2 bases, there was a span of 14 bases. CDR3 length: 17 amino acids. The CDR3 is CASSLFGGLGTNEKLFF. The CDR3 bases are TGTGCCAGCAGTTTATTCGGGGGGCTTGGCACTAATGAAAAACTGTTTTTT.

The J gene is TRBJ2-3, the V gene TRBV7-8, with 12 bases fitting TRBD2. The V and J ends lost 5 bases and 5 bases, in that order; junction bases with no gene match: 2. Germline V gene sequence: CDR1 SGHVS, CDR2 FQNEAQ. CDR3 length: 14 amino acids. As DNA, the CDR3 is TGTGCCAGCAGCACGGGACTAGCGGGAGATACGCAGTATTTT. It is translated as CASSTGLAGDTQYF.

V gene TRBV27 combines with J gene TRBJ1-2; D is perhaps TRBD1 (5 bases). Germline CDR1 MNHEY, CDR2 SMNVEV (reference sequence). There are 14 residues in the CDR3. V was shortened by 0 bases and J by 3 bases, with 8 bases between the two germline ends. CDR3 sequence reads: CASSLSGVHYGYTF. CDR3 bases: TGTGCCAGCAGTTTATCAGGGGTGCACTATGGCTACACCTTC.

This chain connects TRBV4-2 to TRBJ2-7, with TRBD1 matching over 8 bases. The CDR3 length is 13 residues. V was clipped by 0 bases and J by 7 bases; unmatched bases: 2. CDR1 is LGHNA, CDR2 YNFKEQ, per germline. CDR3 nucleotide sequence: TGTGCCAGCAGCCAAGACAGGGGGCTTGAGCAGTACTTC. Translated, it gives CASSQDRGLEQYF.

The CDR3 nucleotides read TGCAGCGCCCGATTCGGGGGGGCAGGTAGCAATCAGCCCCAGCATTTT. Encoded protein: CSARFGGAGSNQPQHF. V and J are TRBV29-1 and TRBJ1-5; D possibly corresponds to TRBD1 (6 bases). V lost 7 bases, J lost 0 bases, and 19 bases lay in between. Germline V gene data show CDR1 as SQVTM and CDR2 as ANQGSEA. The CDR3 covers 16 residues.

V is TRBV6-8 and J is TRBJ1-3, with D perhaps matching TRBD1 (5 bases). Per the germline V gene, CDR1 is MNHGY and CDR2 is SAAAGT. V gave up 7 bases and J gave up 0 bases, with 16 bases separating them. The CDR3 consists of 16 residues. CDR3 nucleotides: TGTGCCAGCACGCGGGGACCCCCAAGCTCTGGAAACACCATATATTTT. Its protein product is CASTRGPPSSGNTIYF.

The J gene is TRBJ2-5, the V gene TRBV20-1; 7 bases align to TRBD2. Per the germline V gene, CDR1 is DFQATT and CDR2 is SNEGSKA (reference sequence). Trimming cost V 3 bases and J 3 bases; bases outside gene matches: 7. The CDR3 is 14 residues long. CDR3 region: CSASQSSGKETQYF. In nucleotides, the CDR3 is TGCAGTGCTAGTCAATCTAGCGGTAAAGAGACCCAGTACTTC.

The gene calls are TRBV2 and TRBJ1-3; no clear D gene. CDR3 length equals 15 residues. The V end was cut by 2 bases, the J end by 4 bases, with 12 bases between. Germline values: CDR1 SNHLY, CDR2 FYNNEI. The CDR3 protein is CASSELSVYGNTIYF. The CDR3 nucleotides read TGTGCCAGCAGTGAATTGTCGGTCTACGGAAACACCATATATTTT.

The chain is built from TRBV3-1 (or the pseudogene TRBV3-2) and TRBJ1-1, with D maybe TRBD1 (6 bases). There are 16 residues in the CDR3. The V gene lost 1 base and the J gene lost 5 bases, with 17 bases spanning the gap. The germline V gene encodes CDR1 LGHDT and CDR2 YNNKEL (reference sequence). CDR3 coding DNA: TGTGCCAGCAGCCAAGGGGGTGGCAGGGGAGGGACTGAAGCTTTCTTT. As protein: CASSQGGGRGGTEAFF.

The J gene is TRBJ2-7, the V gene TRBV6-5, with a tentative D call TRBD2 (5 bases). The CDR3 is 11 amino acids. V lost 7 bases and J lost 5, with 9 bases in between. CDR1 and CDR2 from the germline V gene are MNHEY and SVGAGI. The CDR3 is CASISVNEQYF. In DNA form, the CDR3 reads TGTGCCAGCATTAGCGTGAACGAGCAGTACTTC.

The chain couples TRBV11-2 to TRBJ1-6; tentatively, D is TRBD1 (5 bases). The germline V gene encodes CDR1 SGHAT and CDR2 FQNNGV. CDR3 length: 13 residues. V lost 3 bases and J lost 15, with 15 bases in between. For the CDR3, the DNA is TGTGCCAGCAGCTTCGGACAAGTATCAGTCCTCCACTTT. Encoded protein: CASSFGQVSVLHF.

This chain connects TRBV9 to TRBJ2-1; no definite D call. Germline V gives CDR1 SGDLS, CDR2 YYNGEE. Trimming took off 0 bases at V and 5 bases at J, with 9 bases between the two ends. The CDR3 length is 14 residues. CDR3 loop: CASSVETTDNEQFF. CDR3 nucleotide sequence: TGTGCCAGCAGCGTAGAGACCACAGACAATGAGCAGTTCTTC. The full variable domain, with the rest looked up from reference TRBV9 and TRBJ2-1, is DSGVTQTPKHLITATGQRVTLRCSPRSGDLSVYWYQQSLDQGLQFLIQYYNGEERAKGNILERFSAQQFPDLHSELNLSSLELGDSALYFCASSVETTDNEQFFGPGTRLTVL.